This TCR beta chain was sequenced in a study of T cell responses to AZD1222 COVID-19 vaccine. The CDR3 loop spans 15 amino acids. Trimming cost V 1 base and J 2 bases, with 12 bases left between them. Germline CDR1 MDHEN, CDR2 SYDVKM. General study findings and limits: Repertoire sampling happened only post peak T cell response. Spike regions recognized by vaccine-associated CD4 TCRs spanned the protein, led by 160-218 and 743-854. Reports indicate that nearly half of spike-specific TCRs are directed at unmutated variant regions. Among AZD1222 vaccinees, only 5 to 7 were seropositive at baseline.

With regard to this clone: Its antigen is not known.

Method: immunoSEQ multiplex PCR; TCRdb's copy keeps in-frame clones and lacks some. The sample contains about 73,000 clones, roughly 88% of which appear only once. Sequenced material: peripheral blood, taken on day 0 of AZD1222 vaccination. This receptor was taken from an adult in good health. This chain uses TRBV28 with TRBJ2-7; maybe TRBD1 (5 bases). CDR3 in amino acids: CASSLSGPATYEQYF. The DNA of the CDR3 is TGTGCCAGCAGTTTATCAGGGCCGGCTACCTACGAGCAGTACTTC. Full variable domain (remainder filled in from reference TRBV28 and TRBJ2-7): DVKVTQSSRYLVKRTGEKVFLECVQDMDHENMFWYRQDPGLGLRLIYFSYDVKMKEKGDIPEGYSVSREKKERFSLILESASTNQTSMYLCASSLSGPATYEQYFGPGTRLTVT.